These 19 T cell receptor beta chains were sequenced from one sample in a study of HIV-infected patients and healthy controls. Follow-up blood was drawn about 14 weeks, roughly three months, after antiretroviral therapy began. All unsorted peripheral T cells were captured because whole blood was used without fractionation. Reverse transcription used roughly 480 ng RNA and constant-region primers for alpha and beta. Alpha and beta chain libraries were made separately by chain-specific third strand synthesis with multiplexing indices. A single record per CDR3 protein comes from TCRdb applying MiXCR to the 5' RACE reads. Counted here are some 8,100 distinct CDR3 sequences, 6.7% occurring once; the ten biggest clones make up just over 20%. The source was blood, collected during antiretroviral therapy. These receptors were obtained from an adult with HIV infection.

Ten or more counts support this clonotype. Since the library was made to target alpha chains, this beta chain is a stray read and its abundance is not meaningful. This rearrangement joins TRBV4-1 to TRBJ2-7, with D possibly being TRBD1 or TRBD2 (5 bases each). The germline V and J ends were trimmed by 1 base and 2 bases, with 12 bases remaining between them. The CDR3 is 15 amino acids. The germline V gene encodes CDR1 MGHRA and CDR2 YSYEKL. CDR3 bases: TGCGCCAGCAGCCAAGCGCTGGGGGTTACCTACGAGCAGTACTTC. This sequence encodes CASSQALGVTYEQYF.

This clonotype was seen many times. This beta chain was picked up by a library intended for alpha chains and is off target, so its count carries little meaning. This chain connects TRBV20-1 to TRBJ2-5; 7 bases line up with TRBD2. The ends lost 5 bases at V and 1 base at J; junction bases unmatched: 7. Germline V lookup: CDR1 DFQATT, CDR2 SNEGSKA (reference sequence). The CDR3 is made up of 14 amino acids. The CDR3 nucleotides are TGCAGTGCTGACCTAGCGGCCCTCCAAGAGACCCAGTACTTC. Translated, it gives CSADLAALQETQYF.

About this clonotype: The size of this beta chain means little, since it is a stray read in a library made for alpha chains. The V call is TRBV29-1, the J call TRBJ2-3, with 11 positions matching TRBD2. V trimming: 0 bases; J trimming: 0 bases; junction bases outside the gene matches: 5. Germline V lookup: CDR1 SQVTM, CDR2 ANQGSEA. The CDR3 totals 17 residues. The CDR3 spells CSVEDLTSGKSTDTQYF. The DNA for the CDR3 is TGCAGCGTTGAAGATTTGACTAGCGGGAAGAGCACAGATACGCAGTATTTT.

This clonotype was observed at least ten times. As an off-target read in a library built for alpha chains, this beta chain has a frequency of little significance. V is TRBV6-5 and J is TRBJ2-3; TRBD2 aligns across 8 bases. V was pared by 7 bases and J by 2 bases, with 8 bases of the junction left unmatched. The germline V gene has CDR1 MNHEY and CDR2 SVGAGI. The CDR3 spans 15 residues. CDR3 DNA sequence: TGTGCCAGCAATACGTTAGCGGGGCTCACAGATACGCAGTATTTT. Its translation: CASNTLAGLTDTQYF.

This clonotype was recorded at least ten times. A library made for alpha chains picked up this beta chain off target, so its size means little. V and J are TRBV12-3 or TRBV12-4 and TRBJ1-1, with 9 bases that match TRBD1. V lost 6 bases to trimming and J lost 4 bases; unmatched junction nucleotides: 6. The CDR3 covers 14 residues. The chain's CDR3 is CASRRQGGGTEAFF. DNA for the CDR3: TGTGCCAGCAGGCGACAGGGGGGAGGCACTGAAGCTTTCTTT.

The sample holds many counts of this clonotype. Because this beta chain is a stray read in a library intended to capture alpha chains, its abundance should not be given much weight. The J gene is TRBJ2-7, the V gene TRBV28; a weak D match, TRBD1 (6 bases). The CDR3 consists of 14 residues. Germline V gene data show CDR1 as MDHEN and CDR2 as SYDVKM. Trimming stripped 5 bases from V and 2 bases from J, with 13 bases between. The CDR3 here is CASSLRQEPYEQYF. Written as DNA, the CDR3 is TGTGCCAGCAGTCTTCGACAGGAACCCTACGAGCAGTACTTC.

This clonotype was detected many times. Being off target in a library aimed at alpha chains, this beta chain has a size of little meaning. CDR3 nucleotide sequence: TGTGCCAGCAGCCTCGACCCAGGGTTAGGTGAAAAACTGTTTTTT. Translating gives CASSLDPGLGEKLFF. This chain uses TRBV3-1 with TRBJ1-4; possibly TRBD1 for D (5 bases). CDR1 LGHDT and CDR2 YNNKEL come from the germline V gene (reference sequence). The CDR3 runs to 15 residues. V gave up 4 bases and J gave up 7 bases, with 16 bases separating them.

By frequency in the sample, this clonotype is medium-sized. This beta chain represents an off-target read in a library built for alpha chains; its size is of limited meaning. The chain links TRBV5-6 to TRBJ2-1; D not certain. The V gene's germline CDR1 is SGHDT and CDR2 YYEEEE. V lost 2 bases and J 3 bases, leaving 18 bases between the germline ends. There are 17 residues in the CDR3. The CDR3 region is CASSLGTSLQNYNEQFF. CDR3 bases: TGTGCCAGCAGCTTAGGTACTTCCCTCCAAAACTACAATGAGCAGTTCTTC.

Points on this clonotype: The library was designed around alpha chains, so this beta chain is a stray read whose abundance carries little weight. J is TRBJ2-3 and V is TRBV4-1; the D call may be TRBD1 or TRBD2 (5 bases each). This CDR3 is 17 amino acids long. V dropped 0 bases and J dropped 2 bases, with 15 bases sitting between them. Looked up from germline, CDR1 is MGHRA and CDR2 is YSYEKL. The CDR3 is CASSQDLWETDTDTQYF. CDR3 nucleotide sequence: TGCGCCAGCAGCCAAGATCTTTGGGAGACAGACACAGATACGCAGTATTTT.

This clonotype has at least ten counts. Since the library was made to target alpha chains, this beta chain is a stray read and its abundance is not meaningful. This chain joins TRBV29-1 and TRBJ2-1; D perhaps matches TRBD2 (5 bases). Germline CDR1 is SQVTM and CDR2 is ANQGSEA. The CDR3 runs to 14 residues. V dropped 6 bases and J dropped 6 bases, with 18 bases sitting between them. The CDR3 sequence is CSVSVRVPSNEQFF. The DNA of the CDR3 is TGCAGCGTCTCCGTGCGGGTCCCCAGCAATGAGCAGTTCTTC.

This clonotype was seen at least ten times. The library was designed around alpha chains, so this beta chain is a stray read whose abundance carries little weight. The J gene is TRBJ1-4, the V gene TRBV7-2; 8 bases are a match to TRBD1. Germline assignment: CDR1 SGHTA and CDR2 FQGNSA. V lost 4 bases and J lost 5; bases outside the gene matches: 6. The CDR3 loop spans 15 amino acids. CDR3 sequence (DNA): TGTGCCAGCAGCTCTGGACAGGGCCGAAATGAAAAACTGTTTTTT. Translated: CASSSGQGRNEKLFF.

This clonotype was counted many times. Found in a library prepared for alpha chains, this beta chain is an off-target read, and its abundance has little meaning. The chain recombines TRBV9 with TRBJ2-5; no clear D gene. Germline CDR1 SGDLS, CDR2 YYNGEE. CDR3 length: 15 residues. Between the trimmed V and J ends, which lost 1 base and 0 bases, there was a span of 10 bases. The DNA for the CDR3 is TGTGCCAGCAGCGTACAACCAGGCAACCAAGAGACCCAGTACTTC. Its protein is CASSVQPGNQETQYF.

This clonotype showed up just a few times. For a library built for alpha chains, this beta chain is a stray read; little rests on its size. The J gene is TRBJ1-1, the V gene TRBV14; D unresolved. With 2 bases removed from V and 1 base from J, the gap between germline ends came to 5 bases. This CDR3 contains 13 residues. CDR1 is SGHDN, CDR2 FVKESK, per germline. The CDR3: CASSQTGNTEAFF. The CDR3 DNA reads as TGTGCCAGCAGCCAAACGGGGAACACTGAAGCTTTCTTT.

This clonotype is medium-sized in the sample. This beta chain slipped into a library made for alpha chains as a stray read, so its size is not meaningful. As DNA, the CDR3 is TGTGCCAGCAGTACCCCGCAGGCCGGGGAGCTGTTTTTT. Its translation is CASSTPQAGELFF. The V call is TRBV6-5, the J call TRBJ2-2, with unresolved D. This CDR3 contains 13 residues. Trimming pared 5 bases from V and 6 bases from J, leaving 10 bases between. Germline CDR1 reads MNHEY; CDR2 reads SVGAGI.

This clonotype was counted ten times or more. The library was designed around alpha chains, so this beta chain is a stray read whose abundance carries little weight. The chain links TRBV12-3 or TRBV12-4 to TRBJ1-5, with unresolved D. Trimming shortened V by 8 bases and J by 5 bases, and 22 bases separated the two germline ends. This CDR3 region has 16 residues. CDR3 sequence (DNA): TGTGCCAGCCAGATCGAAGGGTATGGCCAGTATCAGCCCCAGCATTTT. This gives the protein CASQIEGYGQYQPQHF.

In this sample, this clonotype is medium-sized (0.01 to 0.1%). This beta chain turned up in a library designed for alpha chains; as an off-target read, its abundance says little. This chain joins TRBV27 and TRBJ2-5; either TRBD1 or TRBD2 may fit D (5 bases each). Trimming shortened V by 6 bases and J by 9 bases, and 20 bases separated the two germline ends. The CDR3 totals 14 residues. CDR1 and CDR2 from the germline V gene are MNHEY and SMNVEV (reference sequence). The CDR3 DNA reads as TGTGCCAGCAGCTGGACTGGCACTAGGGGTGCCCAGTACTTC. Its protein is CASSWTGTRGAQYF.

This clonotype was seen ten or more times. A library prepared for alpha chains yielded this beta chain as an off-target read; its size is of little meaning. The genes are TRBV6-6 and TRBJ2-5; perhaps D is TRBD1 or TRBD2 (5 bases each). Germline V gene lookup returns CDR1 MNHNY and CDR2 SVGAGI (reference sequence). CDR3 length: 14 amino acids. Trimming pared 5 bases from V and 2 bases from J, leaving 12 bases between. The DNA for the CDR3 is TGTGCCAGCAGTCCAGGGAGTGAGCAAGAGACCCAGTACTTC. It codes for CASSPGSEQETQYF.

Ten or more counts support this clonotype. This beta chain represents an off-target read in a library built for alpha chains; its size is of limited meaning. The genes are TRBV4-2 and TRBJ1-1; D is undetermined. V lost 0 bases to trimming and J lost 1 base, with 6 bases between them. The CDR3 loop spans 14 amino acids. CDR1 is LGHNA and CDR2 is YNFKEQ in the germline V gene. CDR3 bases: TGTGCCAGCAGCCAAGACGGCAGGAACACTGAAGCTTTCTTT. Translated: CASSQDGRNTEAFF.

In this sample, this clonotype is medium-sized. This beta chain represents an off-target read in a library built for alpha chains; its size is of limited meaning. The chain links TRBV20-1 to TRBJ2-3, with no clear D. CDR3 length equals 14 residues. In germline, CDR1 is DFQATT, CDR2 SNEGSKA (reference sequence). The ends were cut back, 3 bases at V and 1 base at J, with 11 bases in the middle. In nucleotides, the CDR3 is TGCAGTGCTAGCCCCCAGCTCCGCACAGATACGCAGTATTTT. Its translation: CSASPQLRTDTQYF.